This T cell receptor (beta chain) came from a study of blood T cell repertoires in COVID-19. Study at large: Acute and convalescent COVID-19 specimens originated in the United States, Italy and Spain. Sources were T cells, B-cell-depleted T cells, or PBMCs; the material itself was cDNA or gDNA.

Authors' methods: Reference gene primers were amplified, and this amplification served to estimate nucleated cell counts. Method: immunoSEQ multiplex PCR; TCRdb's copy keeps in-frame clones and lacks some. That table supplies the V and J calls and clone size; D and trimming were determined from the DNA. The sample consists of about 190,000 clones, around 90% of them appearing once. The specimen sequenced was peripheral blood. The source is a man aged 45-65 years with acute or convalescent COVID-19.

This chain's CDR3 is CASSRGQGGSPLHF. The CDR3 DNA sequence: TGTGCCAGCAGTCGGGGACAGGGAGGTTCACCCCTCCACTTT. The V gene is TRBV28, the J gene TRBJ1-6; TRBD1 matches 9 bases. Germline trimming cut 5 bases from V and 9 bases from J; bases unmatched to any gene: 5. CDR1 MDHEN and CDR2 SYDVKM come from the germline V gene. This CDR3 has 14 amino acids.